The present entry profiles one T cell receptor beta chain with its context. This CDR3 is 14 amino acids long. The germline CDR1 and CDR2 sequences are SNHLY and FYNNEI. J lost 5 bases, V lost 3 bases, and 3 bases had no gene match. Per the study methods: Reference gene primers were amplified, and this amplification served to estimate nucleated cell counts. Measured with immunoSEQ multiplex PCR; TCRdb has only the in-frame clones, and not every one. V and J calls and clone size are as listed in that table; D and trimming were resolved from the DNA. The table lists roughly 110,000 clones, just under 90% of them singletons. The data derive from a study of blood T cell repertoires in COVID-19. Overall study: COVID-19 samples from acute and convalescent phases originated in the United States, Italy and Spain. Sources were T cells, B-cell-depleted T cells, or PBMCs; the material itself was cDNA or gDNA.

Input material: peripheral blood. The sequence was collected from a woman aged 45-60 years with acute or convalescent COVID-19. V is TRBV2 and J is TRBJ1-5; 8 bases are shared with TRBD1. CDR3 residues: CASSDGQGDQPQHF. The DNA for the CDR3 is TGTGCCAGCAGTGACGGACAGGGTGATCAGCCCCAGCATTTT.